A single sample gave rise to the 28 T cell receptor beta chains below, sequenced in a study of blood T cell repertoires in COVID-19. Clones were read by immunoSEQ multiplex PCR, and TCRdb kept only the in-frame ones, dropping some. This table holds about 210,000 clones, around 90% found once. Source material: PBMCs or T cells enriched from blood (not recorded which). These receptors originate from a man younger than 35 with acute COVID-19.

The chain carries TRBV5-4 and TRBJ2-1; 8 bases are shared with TRBD2. Germline V gene sequence: CDR1 SGHNT, CDR2 YYREEE (reference sequence). The trim removed 6 bases at V and 2 bases at J, leaving 16 bases unmatched. The CDR3 consists of 18 residues. CDR3 in DNA: TGTGCCAGCATCGCAGGGAGGTGGGCGGGAGGCCCCTACAATGAGCAGTTCTTC. Its protein product is CASIAGRWAGGPYNEQFF.

V and J are TRBV10-2 and TRBJ2-2; TRBD2 might be the D (6 bases). CDR3 length equals 14 residues. Germline V gives CDR1 WSHSY, CDR2 SAAADI. V shed 8 bases and J shed 1 base, with 11 bases lying between them. The CDR3 region is CASCRELNTGELFF. As DNA, the CDR3 is TGCGCCAGCTGCCGGGAGCTGAACACCGGGGAGCTGTTTTTT.

The chain is built from TRBV6-5 and TRBJ2-3; possibly TRBD2 for D (6 bases). V gave up 6 bases and J gave up 2 bases, with 15 bases separating them. Looked up from germline, CDR1 is MNHEY and CDR2 is SVGAGI. The CDR3 is made up of 15 amino acids. CDR3 loop: CASRGLSLLTDTQYF. In DNA form, the CDR3 reads TGTGCCAGCAGGGGACTTAGTCTCCTCACAGATACGCAGTATTTT.

This clone came up a few times. The V and J genes are TRBV4-1 and TRBJ1-1; 7 bases fit TRBD1. The CDR3 runs 15 residues. Germline V gives CDR1 MGHRA, CDR2 YSYEKL. With V trimmed by 3 bases and J by 1 base, 5 bases remained unmatched. The CDR3 coding sequence is TGCGCCAGCAGCCAGCGGACAGGCCAGAACACTGAAGCTTTCTTT. Protein product: CASSQRTGQNTEAFF.

The rearrangement links TRBV11-3 to TRBJ1-1; 7 positions agree with TRBD1. Trimming took 4 bases from V and 0 from J; bases not matched to a gene: 2. In germline, CDR1 is SGHNT, CDR2 YENEEA. The length of the CDR3 is 14 residues. DNA of the CDR3: TGTGCCAGCAGCTCAACAGGGGTGAACACTGAAGCTTTCTTT. It is translated as CASSSTGVNTEAFF.

About this clone itself: The same CDR3 can be traced to other DNA sequences in this sample. CDR3 residues: CASSPGGATNEKLFF. CDR3 nucleotide sequence: TGTGCCAGCAGCCCTGGCGGCGCAACTAATGAAAAACTGTTTTTT. V usage is TRBV7-9 and J usage is TRBJ1-4; D unresolved. Trimming took 5 bases from V and 0 from J, leaving 10 bases between them. Germline CDR1 is SEHNR and CDR2 is FQNEAQ (reference sequence). This CDR3 has 15 amino acids. The whole variable domain, remainder taken from reference TRBV7-9 and TRBJ1-4, is DTGVSQNPRHKITKRGQNVTFRCDPISEHNRLYWYRQTLGQGPEFLTYFQNEAQLEKSRLLSDRFSAERPKGSFSTLEIQRTEQGDSAMYLCASSPGGATNEKLFFGSGTQLSVL.

The chain combines TRBV2 with TRBJ2-7; the D is unclear. This CDR3 has 14 residues. Trimming took off 4 bases at V and 6 bases at J, with 16 bases between the two ends. The germline V gene has CDR1 SNHLY and CDR2 FYNNEI. CDR3 protein: CASSVTPVGREQYF. Here the CDR3 DNA reads TGTGCCAGCAGTGTGACTCCGGTGGGTCGCGAGCAGTACTTC.

The V gene is TRBV19, the J gene TRBJ2-1; 10 bases line up with TRBD2. This CDR3 is 16 amino acids long. Germline CDR1 is LNHDA and CDR2 is SQIVND (reference sequence). The V and J ends lost 2 bases and 2 bases, in that order; junction bases with no gene match: 3. The CDR3 region is CASSIRLAGPYNEQFF. DNA for the CDR3: TGTGCCAGTAGTATAAGACTAGCGGGTCCCTACAATGAGCAGTTCTTC.

This clone was detected once. J is TRBJ2-7 and V is TRBV21-1; no check of the table's D call, TRBD1, against the DNA was made. TRBV21-1 is tagged as a pseudogene. This CDR3 has 13 amino acids. CDR3 residues: CASSNRGRHEQYF. The CDR3, as DNA: TGTGCCAGCAGCAACAGGGGGAGACACGAGCAGTACTTC.

The chain joins TRBV5-4 to TRBJ1-1, with 8 bases identical to TRBD1. The CDR3 totals 14 residues. CDR1 is SGHNT, CDR2 YYREEE, per germline (reference sequence). V dropped 5 bases and J dropped 5; count of bases not matched to a gene: 8. The DNA for the CDR3 is TGTGCCAGCAGTCCAGGGGGCGCGAGAACTGAAGCTTTCTTT. The encoded protein is CASSPGGARTEAFF.

The gene calls are TRBV25-1 and TRBJ2-7; 7 bases map to TRBD2. Germline V lookup: CDR1 MGHDK, CDR2 SYGVNS. V shed 2 bases and J 1 base; nucleotides not matched to a gene: 8. The CDR3 runs 16 residues. The CDR3 coding sequence is TGTGCCAGCAGTGAAGGAGTAGCGGGTGCGTCCTACGAGCAGTACTTC. Translated, it gives CASSEGVAGASYEQYF.

The gene calls are TRBV5-6 and TRBJ1-1; TRBD1 might be the D (6 bases). The germline CDR1 and CDR2 sequences are SGHDT and YYEEEE. With 4 bases removed from V and 0 bases from J, the gap between germline ends came to 16 bases. This CDR3 is 16 amino acids long. The CDR3 spells CASSTTEAGVNTEAFF. CDR3 DNA: TGTGCCAGCAGCACCACGGAGGCAGGGGTGAACACTGAAGCTTTCTTT. The full variable domain, in which reference TRBV5-6 and TRBJ1-1 provide the parts outside the CDR3, is DAGVTQSPTHLIKTRGQQVTLRCSPKSGHDTVSWYQQALGQGPQFIFQYYEEEERQRGNFPDRFSGHQFPNYSSELNVNALLLGDSALYLCASSTTEAGVNTEAFFGQGTRLTVV.

The chain is built from TRBV21-1 and TRBJ2-4; the D call in the table, TRBD1, was not verified against the DNA. TRBV21-1 is assigned pseudogene status. The CDR3 extends over 14 amino acids. The CDR3 DNA reads as TGTGCCAGCAGCACACAGGGGGCCAAAAACATTCAGTACTTC. Translating gives CASSTQGAKNIQYF.

This chain connects TRBV4-3 to TRBJ2-3, with 8 bases that match TRBD2. Germline CDR1 LGHNA, CDR2 YSLEER. V shed 0 bases and J 3 bases; nucleotides not matched to a gene: 2. This CDR3 is 15 amino acids long. The CDR3 DNA is TGCGCCAGCAGCCAAGAGGGCGGGAGGACAGATACGCAGTATTTT. Its translation is CASSQEGGRTDTQYF.

The genes are TRBV4-1 and TRBJ1-3; TRBD1 is a possible D gene (6 bases). V was shortened by 5 bases and J by 10 bases, with 18 bases between the two germline ends. Germline CDR1 MGHRA, CDR2 YSYEKL. CDR3 length: 14 residues. CDR3 protein: CASSTPWTDRTIYF. The CDR3 nucleotides read TGCGCCAGCAGCACCCCCTGGACAGACCGGACCATATATTTT.

V usage is TRBV12-3 or TRBV12-4 and J usage is TRBJ2-3; D perhaps matches TRBD2 (5 bases). There are 12 residues in the CDR3. Trimming shortened V by 9 bases and J by 4 bases, and 11 bases separated the two germline ends. The CDR3 DNA sequence: TGTGCCAGTGGCGGGTCGTCAGATACGCAGTATTTT. Translated, it gives CASGGSSDTQYF.

The chain carries TRBV12-3 or TRBV12-4 and TRBJ2-1; a possible D gene is TRBD2 (6 bases). The CDR3 extends over 12 amino acids. The V end was cut by 6 bases, the J end by 10 bases, with 13 bases between. The CDR3 coding sequence is TGTGCCAGCAGCCCCCTACTAGCAGAGCAGTTCTTC. Its protein is CASSPLLAEQFF.

The rearrangement joins TRBV7-8 to TRBJ2-1, with TRBD2 as a possible D gene (5 bases). From germline, CDR1 is SGHVS and CDR2 FQNEAQ. CDR3 length: 14 residues. Trimming stripped 1 base from V and 6 bases from J, with 10 bases between. The CDR3 reads CASSLVLEANEQFF. The DNA of the CDR3 is TGTGCCAGCAGCTTAGTACTAGAGGCCAATGAGCAGTTCTTC.

This sequence joins TRBV27 and TRBJ2-7; perhaps TRBD1 as D (6 bases). Germline assignment: CDR1 MNHEY and CDR2 SMNVEV (reference sequence). The CDR3 runs 14 residues. The V end was cut by 4 bases, the J end by 1 base, with 11 bases between. CDR3 sequence: CASSWSGESYEQYF. In nucleotides, the CDR3 is TGTGCCAGCAGTTGGTCAGGGGAATCCTACGAGCAGTACTTC.

The V call is TRBV30, the J call TRBJ1-4, with D hard to call. V was shortened by 2 bases and J by 3 bases, with 13 bases between the two germline ends. This CDR3 comprises 15 residues. CDR1 and CDR2 from the germline V gene are GTSNPN and SVGIG (reference sequence). The CDR3 reads CAWSSVAAANEKLFF. The CDR3 nucleotides read TGTGCCTGGAGTAGCGTGGCAGCTGCTAATGAAAAACTGTTTTTT.

This clone was observed once. This chain joins TRBV28 and TRBJ2-3; a possible D gene is TRBD2 (7 bases). The germline CDR1 and CDR2 sequences are MDHEN and SYDVKM. The V end was cut by 5 bases, the J end by 2 bases, with 14 bases between. This CDR3 region has 15 residues. The CDR3 DNA reads as TGTGCCAGCAGTCTAGGGGGAGGGGACACAGATACGCAGTATTTT. Translating gives CASSLGGGDTDTQYF.

The chain joins TRBV6-4 to TRBJ2-2; D is undetermined. Trimming removed 3 bases at V and 6 bases at J, with 8 bases between. The CDR3 runs to 13 residues. CDR1 is MRHNA, CDR2 SNTAGT, per germline. CDR3 sequence: CASSDLNSGELFF. CDR3 bases: TGTGCCAGCAGTGATTTAAATTCCGGGGAGCTGTTTTTT.

The chain employs TRBV10-1 and TRBJ2-1; the match to TRBD2 covers 13 bases. CDR3 length equals 13 residues. V was pared by 10 bases and J by 8 bases, with 5 bases of the junction left unmatched. Per germline, CDR1 WNHNN and CDR2 SYGVQD (reference sequence). CDR3 sequence: CAILAGGPDEQFF. The CDR3 coding sequence is TGCGCCATACTAGCGGGAGGGCCAGATGAGCAGTTCTTC.

This clone occurred a few times. This sequence joins TRBV29-1 and TRBJ1-4; 7 nucleotides agree with TRBD1. CDR3 length: 14 residues. CDR1 is SQVTM and CDR2 is ANQGSEA in the germline V gene. V shed 3 bases, J shed 0 bases, and the junction held 1 base outside the gene matches. CDR3 region: CSVEGTATNEKLFF. CDR3 DNA sequence: TGCAGCGTTGAGGGGACAGCAACTAATGAAAAACTGTTTTTT.

The chain joins TRBV5-1 to TRBJ2-1, with 11 bases lining up with TRBD1. The CDR3 has 13 residues. Germline values: CDR1 SGHRS, CDR2 YFSETQ. Unmatched junction bases numbered 2, after V lost 8 bases and J lost 4 bases. This CDR3 reads CASGTGGYNEQFF. CDR3 nucleotide sequence: TGCGCCAGTGGGACAGGGGGATACAATGAGCAGTTCTTC. The whole variable domain, remainder taken from reference TRBV5-1 and TRBJ2-1, is KAGVTQTPRYLIKTRGQQVTLSCSPISGHRSVSWYQQTPGQGLQFLFEYFSETQRNKGNFPGRFSGRQFSNSRSEMNVSTLELGDSALYLCASGTGGYNEQFFGPGTRLTVL.

J is TRBJ2-3 and V is TRBV6-4; D call uncertain. The germline V gene encodes CDR1 MRHNA and CDR2 SNTAGT. V was clipped by 0 bases and J by 6 bases, with 7 bases between them. CDR3 length equals 13 residues. In DNA form, the CDR3 reads TGTGCCAGCAGTGACTCGACAACTGATACGCAGTATTTT. It translates to CASSDSTTDTQYF.

The genes are TRBV9 and TRBJ1-6; tentative D call: TRBD1 (6 bases). Trimming pared 3 bases from V and 8 bases from J, leaving 15 bases between. Germline V gives CDR1 SGDLS, CDR2 YYNGEE. The CDR3 sequence is 15 residues long. The CDR3 spells CASSAGTRRHSPLHF. CDR3 in DNA: TGTGCCAGCAGCGCCGGGACACGGAGGCATTCACCCCTCCACTTT.

V usage is TRBV18 and J usage is TRBJ2-7; no clear D. The V gene's germline CDR1 is KGHSH and CDR2 LQKENI. This CDR3 has 14 amino acids. Deletions cut 2 bases from V and 6 bases from J, with 14 bases between. The CDR3 coding sequence is TGTGCCAGCTCACCAGGGTTAAGCTGGAGCGAGCAGTACTTC. This translates into CASSPGLSWSEQYF.